One and the same sample provided the 28 T cell receptor beta chains below, sequenced in a study of blood T cell repertoires in COVID-19. This table comes from immunoSEQ multiplex PCR, and its TCRdb copy is limited to in-frame clones, with some not included. The sample gives some 170,000 clones, 87% of which show up once; roughly 1.5% is in the top ten. The sequenced sample was peripheral blood. The origin of the receptors is a woman in her forties or fifties with acute or convalescent COVID-19.

J is TRBJ1-1 and V is TRBV6-1; D possibly corresponds to TRBD1 (6 bases). The CDR3 contains 13 residues. Trimming shortened V by 5 bases and J by 6 bases, and 13 bases separated the two germline ends. Per the germline V gene, CDR1 is MNHNS and CDR2 is SASEGT. CDR3 nucleotide sequence: TGTGCCAGCAGTATGGGGGGGCGGGCTGAAGCTTTCTTT. Translated, it gives CASSMGGRAEAFF.

The J gene is TRBJ1-3, the V gene TRBV7-2; TRBD1 matches 7 bases. CDR3 size: 16 residues. Per germline, CDR1 SGHTA and CDR2 FQGNSA. Losses at the gene ends were 3 bases for V and 4 bases for J; bases not matched to a gene: 9. CDR3 nucleotide sequence: TGTGCCAGCAGCTTCATTCGGACAGGTTCAGGAAACACCATATATTTT. It specifies CASSFIRTGSGNTIYF.

The chain links TRBV5-1 to TRBJ1-1; 8 bases map to TRBD1. V lost 4 bases, J lost 3 bases, and 2 bases stayed unmatched. CDR3 size: 13 residues. Germline V gives CDR1 SGHRS, CDR2 YFSETQ. CDR3 sequence reads: CASSTTGDTEAFF. The CDR3 DNA sequence: TGCGCCAGCAGCACGACAGGGGACACTGAAGCTTTCTTT.

The CDR3 sequence is CASKSDRVNQPQHF. In DNA, the CDR3 is TGTGCCAGTAAATCGGACAGGGTAAATCAGCCCCAGCATTTT. This rearrangement joins TRBV6-6 to TRBJ1-5; 8 bases line up with TRBD1. Losses at the gene ends were 9 bases for V and 4 bases for J; bases not matched to a gene: 8. The CDR3 has 14 residues. Germline CDR1 reads MNHNY; CDR2 reads SVGAGI (reference sequence).

The J gene is TRBJ2-2, the V gene TRBV24-1, with D perhaps TRBD1 (5 bases). Germline CDR1 is KGHDR and CDR2 is SFDVKD. V shed 9 bases and J shed 2 bases, with 9 bases lying between them. The CDR3 has 13 amino acids. This CDR3 is CATQGTNTGELFF. The CDR3 region has the DNA TGTGCCACCCAGGGTACCAACACCGGGGAGCTGTTTTTT.

The chain links TRBV6-5 to TRBJ2-1; D possibly corresponds to TRBD1 (6 bases). Germline CDR1 and CDR2: MNHEY and SVGAGI. The CDR3 totals 14 residues. V lost 6 bases, J lost 9 bases, and 18 bases lay in between. As DNA, the CDR3 is TGTGCCAGCAGGCGACAGGTACGGGACCCTGAGCAGTTCTTC. This codes for CASRRQVRDPEQFF.

The chain couples TRBV7-3 to TRBJ1-6; TRBD1 aligns across 7 bases. Germline V gene data show CDR1 as SGHTA and CDR2 as FQGTGA. The CDR3 is 16 amino acids. With V trimmed by 2 bases and J by 2 bases, 3 bases remained unmatched. This CDR3 reads CASSLLGTAYNSPLHF. Here the CDR3 DNA reads TGTGCCAGCAGCTTACTCGGGACAGCCTATAATTCACCCCTCCACTTT.

The chain carries TRBV27 and TRBJ2-2; 7 positions match TRBD2. Trimming took 6 bases from V and 7 from J; bases not matched to a gene: 11. The CDR3 has 15 amino acids. Germline V CDR1 and CDR2: MNHEY, SMNVEV (reference sequence). Written as DNA, the CDR3 is TGTGCCAGCAGCCCGCCCGGGGGGTATCTCGGGGAGCTGTTTTTT. Its translation: CASSPPGGYLGELFF.

This chain uses TRBV20-1 with TRBJ1-2; no definite D call. This CDR3 is 11 amino acids long. Between the trimmed V and J ends, which lost 3 bases and 9 bases, there was a span of 11 bases. Germline CDR1 and CDR2: DFQATT and SNEGSKA (reference sequence). CDR3 nucleotide sequence: TGCAGTGCTAGTATCCAGGATAGCTACACCTTC. Amino acid sequence: CSASIQDSYTF.

DNA of the CDR3: TGTGCCTGGAGTGTTAGAGGGAATGAAAAACTGTTTTTT. Amino acids: CAWSVRGNEKLFF. The chain is built from TRBV30 and TRBJ1-4; no definite D call. Germline CDR1 GTSNPN, CDR2 SVGIG (reference sequence). The CDR3 totals 13 residues. V lost 0 bases and J lost 5, with 7 bases in between.

The count of this clone is one. The chain links TRBV4-1 to TRBJ1-5; no reliable D call. Germline CDR1 reads MGHRA; CDR2 reads YSYEKL. This CDR3 is built from 15 residues. Trimming left V 9 bases short and J 5 bases short, with 20 bases between. Written as DNA, the CDR3 is TGCGCCAGTAACGCCGGTGGAGGACCCTATCAGCCCCAGCATTTT. Protein sequence: CASNAGGGPYQPQHF.

This clone appeared once. The chain uses TRBV7-2 and TRBJ1-5; the D is unclear. Trimming cost V 0 bases and J 0 bases, with 12 bases left between them. Germline CDR1 reads SGHTA; CDR2 reads FQGNSA. The CDR3 totals 17 residues. CDR3 coding DNA: TGTGCCAGCAGCTTAGCCCTGGCCACAGATAGCAATCAGCCCCAGCATTTT. This translates into CASSLALATDSNQPQHF.

The chain employs TRBV2 and TRBJ1-1, with 7 positions matching TRBD1. V lost 3 bases to trimming and J lost 4 bases; unmatched junction nucleotides: 8. CDR3 length: 15 residues. The germline gives CDR1 SNHLY, CDR2 FYNNEI. CDR3 protein: CASSDPTGQVTEAFF. The CDR3 DNA reads as TGTGCCAGCAGTGACCCGACAGGGCAGGTCACTGAAGCTTTCTTT. Full variable domain (rest looked up from reference TRBV2 and TRBJ1-1): EPEVTQTPSHQVTQMGQEVILRCVPISNHLYFYWYRQILGQKVEFLVSFYNNEISEKSEIFDDQFSVERPDGSNFTLKIRSTKLEDSAMYFCASSDPTGQVTEAFFGQGTRLTVV.

The chain carries TRBV5-6 and TRBJ1-2; 7 positions agree with TRBD1. V lost 0 bases and J lost 2; bases outside the gene matches: 1. The germline V gene encodes CDR1 SGHDT and CDR2 YYEEEE. There are 14 residues in the CDR3. CDR3 DNA sequence: TGTGCCAGCAGCTTGGGGGACAGAAACTATGGCTACACCTTC. Translated: CASSLGDRNYGYTF.

V usage is TRBV20-1 and J usage is TRBJ1-2; D ambiguous. The germline CDR1 and CDR2 sequences are DFQATT and SNEGSKA (reference sequence). The CDR3 spans 11 residues. The ends were cut back, 3 bases at V and 4 bases at J, with 6 bases in the middle. The CDR3 DNA follows: TGCAGTGCTAGCTCCCCCTATGGCTACACCTTC. It yields the protein CSASSPYGYTF.

The chain uses TRBV5-1 and TRBJ2-7, with D tentatively TRBD2 (6 bases). V dropped 4 bases and J dropped 3 bases, with 14 bases sitting between them. The CDR3 has 14 amino acids. The germline gives CDR1 SGHRS, CDR2 YFSETQ. The CDR3, as DNA: TGCGCCAGCAGCGAAGGGAGGCAGATCTACGAGCAGTACTTC. This codes for CASSEGRQIYEQYF.

The CDR3 reads CASSTRVSTEAFF. In DNA form, the CDR3 reads TGTGCCAGCAGCACTCGGGTTTCCACTGAAGCTTTCTTT. This rearrangement joins TRBV9 to TRBJ1-1; D remains unclear. Trimming removed 4 bases from V and 4 bases from J, with 11 bases in between. The CDR3 is 13 residues long. The germline CDR1 and CDR2 sequences are SGDLS and YYNGEE.

This chain joins TRBV6-2 or TRBV6-3 and TRBJ1-1; TRBD1 might be the D (6 bases). With 6 bases removed from V and 5 bases from J, the gap between germline ends came to 16 bases. The germline V gene encodes CDR1 MNHEY and CDR2 SVGEGT. The CDR3 is 14 amino acids. CDR3 amino acids: CASSKQGEGTEAFF. In DNA form, the CDR3 reads TGTGCCAGCAGCAAACAGGGAGAGGGGACTGAAGCTTTCTTT.

The V and J genes are TRBV7-2 and TRBJ2-5; the D is unclear. CDR1 SGHTA and CDR2 FQGNSA come from the germline V gene. The V end was cut by 5 bases, the J end by 2 bases, with 12 bases between. CDR3 length equals 14 residues. The CDR3 nucleotides read TGTGCCAGCAGCAAGACACCCTTGCAAGAGACCCAGTACTTC. Its translation is CASSKTPLQETQYF.

This clone was found once. This chain uses TRBV6-5 with TRBJ2-7; 10 bases map to TRBD2. The J segment lost 6 bases and the V segment lost 0 bases, leaving 5 bases of the junction unmatched. From germline, CDR1 is MNHEY and CDR2 SVGAGI. The CDR3 totals 15 residues. CDR3 nucleotide sequence: TGTGCCAGCAGTTACTCGCGGCTAGCGGGAGTCGAGCAGTACTTC. Residues: CASSYSRLAGVEQYF.

The count of this clone is one. The same CDR3 can be traced to other DNA sequences in this sample. V and J are TRBV5-1 and TRBJ1-5; TRBD1 agrees at 7 bases. There are 13 residues in the CDR3. Germline V gene data show CDR1 as SGHRS and CDR2 as YFSETQ. V dropped 0 bases and J dropped 7; count of bases not matched to a gene: 1. The CDR3 sequence is CASSLAGGQPQHF. The CDR3 DNA sequence: TGCGCCAGCAGCTTGGCAGGGGGACAGCCCCAGCATTTT.

The chain carries TRBV30 and TRBJ2-1, with 14 positions matching TRBD2. This CDR3 comprises 17 residues. V lost 4 bases, J lost 4 bases, and 9 bases stayed unmatched. The germline V gene has CDR1 GTSNPN and CDR2 SVGIG (reference sequence). The CDR3: CAWTRTSGGTFYNEQFF. The CDR3, as DNA: TGTGCCTGGACCCGGACTAGCGGGGGGACTTTTTACAATGAGCAGTTCTTC.

The J gene is TRBJ2-7, the V gene TRBV18, with TRBD1 matching 9 bases. The CDR3 contains 14 residues. Looked up from germline, CDR1 is KGHSH and CDR2 is LQKENI. The trim removed 3 bases at V and 4 bases at J, leaving 4 bases unmatched. CDR3 loop: CASSPGQGLYEQYF. DNA of the CDR3: TGTGCCAGCTCACCGGGACAGGGTTTATACGAGCAGTACTTC.

About this clone itself: An end of the junction does not agree with germline; a read error may underlie this. The V gene is TRBV2, the J gene TRBJ2-2; 10 bases are shared with TRBD2. The germline gives CDR1 SNHLY, CDR2 FYNNEI. CDR3 length equals 15 residues. CDR3 coding DNA: TGTGCCACCAGTCCCAGCGGGAGGGTCCCCGGGGAGCTGTTTTTT. Translation gives CATSPSGRVPGELFF.

This clone was counted a single time. The chain links TRBV14 to TRBJ2-1; 7 nucleotides align to TRBD2. The germline gives CDR1 SGHDN, CDR2 FVKESK. The CDR3 has 12 amino acids. V was pared by 0 bases and J by 15 bases, with 5 bases of the junction left unmatched. CDR3 residues: CASSQDRTSPFF. Written as DNA, the CDR3 is TGTGCCAGCAGCCAAGATAGGACTAGTCCGTTCTTC.

The genes are TRBV3-1 (or the pseudogene TRBV3-2) and TRBJ1-1, with TRBD1 matching 7 bases. V gave up 7 bases and J gave up 1 base; unmatched junction bases: 9. Germline-derived CDR1 and CDR2 are LGHDT and YNNKEL (reference sequence). CDR3 length equals 15 residues. The CDR3 loop is CASKGWGQPNTEAFF. Written as DNA, the CDR3 is TGTGCCAGCAAGGGCTGGGGACAGCCGAACACTGAAGCTTTCTTT.

Comments on this clone: Other nucleotide sequences from this sample produce the same CDR3. The chain uses TRBV18 and TRBJ2-2; D is unresolved. This CDR3 has 11 amino acids. Trimming cost V 3 bases and J 7 bases, with 3 bases left between them. CDR1 and CDR2 (germline): KGHSH, LQKENI. The CDR3, as DNA: TGTGCCAGCTCACCTCTCGGGGAGCTGTTTTTT. Its translation is CASSPLGELFF.

The chain uses TRBV6-5 and TRBJ1-4; TRBD1 agrees at 7 bases. The CDR3 has 15 amino acids. V gave up 1 base and J gave up 6 bases; unmatched junction bases: 5. Germline V gene lookup returns CDR1 MNHEY and CDR2 SVGAGI. CDR3 nucleotide sequence: TGTGCCAGCAGTTACTTCGAGGGGGCTTATGAAAAACTGTTTTTT. The encoded protein is CASSYFEGAYEKLFF.